This paragraph covers one TCR beta chain sequence. CDR1 is LGHDT, CDR2 YNNKEL, per germline (reference sequence). The CDR3 totals 14 residues. Trimming shortened V by 1 base and J by 8 bases, and 14 bases separated the two germline ends. In the authors' workflow: Counts of nucleated cells, estimated from reference gene primer amplification, were obtained. The assay was immunoSEQ multiplex PCR, and TCRdb's table has in-frame clones only and misses some. The V and J calls and clone size come from that table; D and trimming were worked out from the DNA. The sample has 95,000 to 150,000 clones; around 87% are singletons. The sample belongs to a study of blood T cell repertoires in COVID-19. Study summary: COVID-19 samples from acute and convalescent phases originated in the United States, Italy and Spain.

Sequenced input: peripheral blood. This rearrangement joins TRBV3-1 (or the pseudogene TRBV3-2) to TRBJ1-2; D is unresolved. This clonotype was sampled from a woman aged 70 to 79 with acute or convalescent COVID-19. The CDR3 protein is CASSQGELSGGYTF. CDR3 coding DNA: TGTGCCAGCAGCCAAGGGGAGTTGTCTGGCGGCTACACCTTC.